This passage covers 27 T cell receptor beta chains from one sample sequenced in a study of CD8 T cells in Susac syndrome. The authors reverse transcribed roughly 0.5 to 1 ug RNA with random hexamers. TCRdb passed the immunoSEQ multiplex PCR reads through MiXCR, listing each CDR3 protein once. The profile shows about 200,000 distinct CDR3 sequences, roughly 95% of them singletons. Specimen: CD4+ T cells from PBMCs. The receptors originated from a human donor with multiple sclerosis.

The gene calls are TRBV5-4 and TRBJ1-1; 7 bases are shared with TRBD1. The CDR3 is made up of 15 amino acids. CDR1 is SGHNT, CDR2 YYREEE, per germline (reference sequence). The junction had 7 bases not matched to a gene; V was cut back by 0 bases and J by 5 bases. CDR3 amino acids: CASSLEGARSTEAFF. Written as DNA, the CDR3 is TGTGCCAGCAGCTTGGAGGGGGCAAGAAGTACTGAAGCTTTCTTT.

This clonotype appeared once. The chain has TRBV20-1 and TRBJ2-5, with 13 nucleotides matching TRBD2. The V gene end was trimmed by 1 base and the J gene end by 2 bases; junction bases not matched to a gene: 4. This CDR3 is 16 amino acids long. Germline CDR1 and CDR2: DFQATT and SNEGSKA (reference sequence). The DNA of the CDR3 is TGCAGTGCTAGAGGACTAGCGGGGGGACTGCAAGAGACCCAGTACTTC. Translation: CSARGLAGGLQETQYF.

This chain joins TRBV3-1 and TRBJ2-6; TRBD1 agrees at 8 bases. CDR1 and CDR2 (germline): LGHDT, YNNKEL (reference sequence). The CDR3 loop spans 14 amino acids. After removal of 1 base from V and 9 bases from J, the junction contained 2 bases not matched to a gene. The CDR3 here is CASSQGDRINVLTF. The CDR3 DNA reads as TGTGCCAGCAGCCAAGGGGACAGGATCAACGTCCTGACTTTC.

This chain links TRBV7-3 with TRBJ2-2, with 7 bases aligning to TRBD1. This CDR3 spans 19 amino acids. The V gene's germline CDR1 is SGHTA and CDR2 FQGTGA. J was trimmed by 0 bases and V by 2 bases; bases with no gene match: 12. Here the CDR3 reads CASSLLGQGDASNTGELFF. Here the CDR3 DNA reads TGTGCCAGCAGCTTATTAGGGCAGGGGGACGCTTCGAACACCGGGGAGCTGTTTTTT.

The genes are TRBV12-3 or TRBV12-4 and TRBJ2-1; weak D call: TRBD2 (6 bases). CDR3 length: 13 residues. With 7 bases removed from V and 4 bases from J, the gap between germline ends came to 11 bases. CDR3 sequence reads: CASTLGTYNEQFF. The CDR3 region has the DNA TGTGCCAGCACCCTCGGGACTTACAATGAGCAGTTCTTC.

The genes are TRBV20-1 and TRBJ1-2; D uncertain. Germline CDR1 and CDR2: DFQATT and SNEGSKA (reference sequence). The CDR3 runs to 14 residues. Deletions cut 6 bases from V and 8 bases from J, with 22 bases between. The DNA of the CDR3 is TGCAGTGCAGCCCTTAACTTGGCGACGGTCGGCTACACCTTC. Translated: CSAALNLATVGYTF.

The chain recombines TRBV3-1 with TRBJ1-2; a weak D match, TRBD1 (5 bases). Germline loops: CDR1 LGHDT, CDR2 YNNKEL (reference sequence). V lost 2 bases and J 7 bases, leaving 8 bases between the germline ends. This CDR3 contains 12 residues. Here the CDR3 DNA reads TGTGCCAGCAGCCAACAGGGTCCTGGCTACACCTTC. Its protein is CASSQQGPGYTF.

The gene calls are TRBV30 and TRBJ1-2; 7 bases agree with TRBD1. CDR1 is GTSNPN and CDR2 is SVGIG in the germline V gene (reference sequence). V dropped 4 bases and J dropped 4; count of bases not matched to a gene: 6. This CDR3 is built from 13 residues. The CDR3 here is CAWTRGTAYGYTF. The CDR3 region has the DNA TGTGCCTGGACCAGAGGGACAGCCTATGGCTACACCTTC.

The chain recombines TRBV7-2 with TRBJ2-5; tentative D call: TRBD1 (5 bases). This CDR3 spans 14 amino acids. Germline V gene lookup returns CDR1 SGHTA and CDR2 FQGNSA. The V gene lost 4 bases and the J gene lost 5 bases, with 14 bases spanning the gap. The CDR3 DNA reads as TGTGCCAGCAGCTCCGGCCAGGGTGGTGAGACCCAGTACTTC. Translating gives CASSSGQGGETQYF.

The chain has TRBV7-9 and TRBJ2-1; 9 positions agree with TRBD2. The CDR3 consists of 18 residues. Germline V gene sequence: CDR1 SEHNR, CDR2 FQNEAQ (reference sequence). The V and J ends lost 5 bases and 4 bases, in that order; junction bases with no gene match: 15. CDR3 region: CASSPRVRAGGRYNEQFF. The CDR3, as DNA: TGTGCCAGCAGCCCCCGAGTTCGAGCGGGGGGAAGGTACAATGAGCAGTTCTTC.

The chain uses TRBV19 and TRBJ2-5, with D perhaps TRBD2 (7 bases). The CDR3 runs 14 residues. Trimming pared 6 bases from V and 5 bases from J, leaving 16 bases between. Germline V lookup: CDR1 LNHDA, CDR2 SQIVND (reference sequence). DNA for the CDR3: TGTGCCAGTAGCTCGGCGGGGGCACGGGAGACCCAGTACTTC. Translating gives CASSSAGARETQYF. Complete variable domain (other parts from reference TRBV19 and TRBJ2-5): DGGITQSPKYLFRKEGQNVTLSCEQNLNHDAMYWYRQDPGQGLRLIYYSQIVNDFQKGDIAEGYSVSREKKESFPLTVTSAQKNPTAFYLCASSSAGARETQYFGPGTRLLVL.

This clonotype was counted once. The chain combines TRBV28 with TRBJ1-5; no reliable D call. Germline-derived CDR1 and CDR2 are MDHEN and SYDVKM. This CDR3 comprises 13 residues. Between the trimmed V and J ends, which lost 6 bases and 10 bases, there was a span of 16 bases. The DNA of the CDR3 is TGTGCCAGCAGCGGGCGGGCCTACGTTCCCCAGCATTTT. It is translated as CASSGRAYVPQHF.

The chain has TRBV13 and TRBJ2-4; TRBD2 might be the D (6 bases). CDR1 and CDR2 from the germline V gene are PRHDT and FYEKMQ (reference sequence). The CDR3 totals 15 residues. V shed 4 bases and J shed 6 bases, with 16 bases lying between them. The CDR3 is CASSSSDGGGNIQYF. In DNA, the CDR3 is TGTGCCAGCAGCTCCTCAGATGGGGGAGGAAACATTCAGTACTTC.

This chain joins TRBV7-6 and TRBJ1-5, with D perhaps matching TRBD1 (5 bases). This CDR3 has 16 residues. V dropped 1 base and J dropped 5 bases, with 15 bases sitting between them. The germline gives CDR1 SGHVS, CDR2 FNYEAQ. The CDR3 DNA follows: TGTGCCAGCAGCTTAGGGTTCGGAGGGGAGTATCAGCCCCAGCATTTT. Translation: CASSLGFGGEYQPQHF.

The chain joins TRBV20-1 to TRBJ2-7; possibly TRBD1 for D (6 bases). Germline values: CDR1 DFQATT, CDR2 SNEGSKA (reference sequence). Trimming took 8 bases from V and 3 from J, leaving 17 bases between them. The CDR3 length is 13 residues. The CDR3 region has the DNA TGCAGTACCTCGACAGGTAGGGACTACGAGCAGTACTTC. This gives the protein CSTSTGRDYEQYF.

The V and J genes are TRBV5-4 and TRBJ1-4, with TRBD1 identical over 8 bases. V dropped 5 bases and J dropped 6; count of bases not matched to a gene: 9. The CDR3 is 15 residues long. From germline, CDR1 is SGHNT and CDR2 YYREEE (reference sequence). The CDR3 DNA reads as TGTGCCAGCAGTCCAAATTCGGACAGGGATGAAAAACTGTTTTTT. It encodes CASSPNSDRDEKLFF. Supplemented by reference TRBV5-4 and TRBJ1-4, the full variable domain reads ETGVTQSPTHLIKTRGQQVTLRCSSQSGHNTVSWYQQALGQGPQFIFQYYREEENGRGNFPPRFSGLQFPNYSSELNVNALELDDSALYLCASSPNSDRDEKLFFGSGTQLSVL.

The chain employs TRBV29-1 and TRBJ1-1; weak D call: TRBD1 (6 bases). Germline lookup yields CDR1 SQVTM and CDR2 ANQGSEA. The CDR3 is made up of 13 amino acids. V was trimmed by 7 bases and J by 4 bases, leaving 16 bases between them. This chain's CDR3 is CSAMTGPATEAFF. The CDR3 DNA follows: TGCAGCGCCATGACAGGTCCTGCCACTGAAGCTTTCTTT.

The rearrangement joins TRBV7-9 to TRBJ1-2, with a weak D call TRBD1 (6 bases). V was cut by 5 bases and J by 4 bases, with 20 bases left in between. Germline values: CDR1 SEHNR, CDR2 FQNEAQ (reference sequence). This CDR3 has 16 residues. The CDR3 DNA follows: TGTGCCAGCAGCCTCTACCCGGGGGCCAGACTCTATGGCTACACCTTC. This sequence encodes CASSLYPGARLYGYTF.

The genes are TRBV10-3 and TRBJ2-3; a weak D match, TRBD1 (6 bases). CDR1 is ENHRY, CDR2 SYGVKD, per germline. This CDR3 region has 14 residues. The V gene lost 7 bases and the J gene lost 4 bases, with 15 bases spanning the gap. The CDR3 spells CAIKQGLGPDTQYF. CDR3 in DNA: TGTGCCATCAAGCAGGGGTTAGGTCCAGATACGCAGTATTTT.

The J gene is TRBJ2-3, the V gene TRBV9; tentatively, D is TRBD1 (5 bases). V gave up 0 bases and J gave up 2 bases, with 13 bases separating them. The germline CDR1 and CDR2 sequences are SGDLS and YYNGEE. The length of the CDR3 is 16 residues. The CDR3 loop is CASSVGPGRATDTQYF. CDR3 bases: TGTGCCAGCAGCGTAGGACCGGGCAGGGCCACAGATACGCAGTATTTT.

This clonotype has only one observation. V and J are TRBV12-3 or TRBV12-4 and TRBJ2-1; 10 bases align to TRBD2. The CDR3 extends over 15 amino acids. After removal of 6 bases from V and 7 bases from J, the junction contained 9 bases not matched to a gene. Written as DNA, the CDR3 is TGTGCCAGCAGGAATAGCGGGGGGCCTAGGAATGAGCAGTTCTTC. It is translated as CASRNSGGPRNEQFF.

CDR3 nucleotides: TGTGCCAGCAGCTTACCCCTTTTGGGGGGGCCCAATGAGCAGTTCTTC. Translating gives CASSLPLLGGPNEQFF. J is TRBJ2-1 and V is TRBV7-2; D may be TRBD2 (7 bases). This CDR3 comprises 16 residues. V was cut by 2 bases and J by 6 bases, with 17 bases left in between. Germline-derived CDR1 and CDR2 are SGHTA and FQGNSA. The variable domain in full, completed from reference TRBV7-2 and TRBJ2-1, reads GAGVSQSPSNKVTEKGKDVELRCDPISGHTALYWYRQSLGQGLEFLIYFQGNSAPDKSGLPSDRFSAERTGGSVSTLTIQRTQQEDSAVYLCASSLPLLGGPNEQFFGPGTRLTVL.

The rearrangement uses TRBV5-4 and TRBJ2-2; 8 nucleotides match TRBD2. Germline V gene sequence: CDR1 SGHNT, CDR2 YYREEE (reference sequence). This CDR3 spans 16 amino acids. Trimming removed 0 bases from V and 5 bases from J; junction bases left unmatched: 6. CDR3 sequence reads: CASSLDASGGTGELFF. Written as DNA, the CDR3 is TGTGCCAGCAGCTTGGATGCCAGCGGGGGTACCGGGGAGCTGTTTTTT.

V gene TRBV30 combines with J gene TRBJ2-5; the D gene is possibly TRBD1 (5 bases). This CDR3 spans 13 amino acids. The V gene's germline CDR1 is GTSNPN and CDR2 SVGIG (reference sequence). V lost 2 bases and J 5 bases, leaving 12 bases between the germline ends. CDR3 nucleotide sequence: TGTGCCTGGAGTTCAGGGCGTTGGGAGACCCAGTACTTC. Translating it yields CAWSSGRWETQYF.

The chain employs TRBV3-1 and TRBJ2-2; D may be TRBD1 or TRBD2 (5 bases each). The CDR3 runs to 16 residues. Germline assignment: CDR1 LGHDT and CDR2 YNNKEL (reference sequence). V lost 7 bases, J lost 3 bases, and 18 bases lay in between. The CDR3 coding sequence is TGTGCCAGCACCCCTTCGAGGGGTTTGGACACCGGGGAGCTGTTTTTT. Its protein is CASTPSRGLDTGELFF.

This chain links TRBV12-3 or TRBV12-4 with TRBJ2-5; D may be TRBD1 (5 bases). This CDR3 region has 14 residues. V lost 1 base to trimming and J lost 4 bases, with 10 bases between them. The CDR3 nucleotides are TGTGCCAGCAGTTTAGGACAGCTAGGAGAGACCCAGTACTTC. It yields the protein CASSLGQLGETQYF.

This chain links TRBV5-1 with TRBJ2-5; no clear D gene. Germline lookup yields CDR1 SGHRS and CDR2 YFSETQ. The length of the CDR3 is 13 residues. V lost 0 bases and J 4 bases, leaving 7 bases between the germline ends. In DNA, the CDR3 is TGCGCCAGCAGCTTGGTACCGGGAGAGACCCAGTACTTC. Translation gives CASSLVPGETQYF.